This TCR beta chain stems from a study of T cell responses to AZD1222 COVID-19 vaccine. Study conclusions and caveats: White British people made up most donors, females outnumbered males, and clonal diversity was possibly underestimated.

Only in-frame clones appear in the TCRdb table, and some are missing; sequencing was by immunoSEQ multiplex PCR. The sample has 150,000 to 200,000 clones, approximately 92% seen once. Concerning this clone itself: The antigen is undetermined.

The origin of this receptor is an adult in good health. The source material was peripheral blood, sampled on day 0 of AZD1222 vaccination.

Here the CDR3 reads CASSQDSNQPQHF. The CDR3 DNA sequence: TGCGCCAGCAGCCAAGATAGCAATCAGCCCCAGCATTTT. This chain connects TRBV4-1 to TRBJ1-5; D not resolved. CDR3 length: 13 residues. Trimming took off 0 bases at V and 0 bases at J, with 0 bases between the two ends. The germline V gene has CDR1 MGHRA and CDR2 YSYEKL.